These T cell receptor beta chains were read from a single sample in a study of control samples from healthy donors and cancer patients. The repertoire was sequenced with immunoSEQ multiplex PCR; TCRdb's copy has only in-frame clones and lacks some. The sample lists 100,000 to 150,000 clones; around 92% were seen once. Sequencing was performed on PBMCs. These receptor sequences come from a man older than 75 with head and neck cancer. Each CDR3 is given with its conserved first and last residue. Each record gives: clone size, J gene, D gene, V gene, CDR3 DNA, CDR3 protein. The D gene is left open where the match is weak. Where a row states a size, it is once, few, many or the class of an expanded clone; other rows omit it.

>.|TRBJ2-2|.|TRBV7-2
TGTGCCAGCAGCTTTGCGCATACCGGGGAGCTGTTTTTT
CASSFAHTGELFF
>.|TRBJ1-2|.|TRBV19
TGTGCCAGTAGCACCTCTCGGGGAGGGAGCTATGGCTACACCTTC
CASSTSRGGSYGYTF
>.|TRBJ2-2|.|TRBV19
TGTGCCAGTCTCGAGGGGGGCGGGGAGCTGTTTTTT
CASLEGGGELFF
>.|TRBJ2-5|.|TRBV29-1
TGCAGCGTTGGGGGGGGCGGGCACCCCGCGTGGGCCCAGTACTTC
CSVGGGGHPAWAQYF
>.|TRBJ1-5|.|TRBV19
TGTGCCAGTAGTCACTATATCCGGGGGGGCCACAGCAATCAGCCCCAGCATTTT
CASSHYIRGGHSNQPQHF
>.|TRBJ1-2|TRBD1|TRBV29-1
TGCAGCGTTGGCCTTGGACAGGACTATGGCTACACCTTC
CSVGLGQDYGYTF
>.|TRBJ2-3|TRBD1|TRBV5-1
TGCGCCAGCTGGGGACAGGGGACAGATACGCAGTATTTT
CASWGQGTDTQYF
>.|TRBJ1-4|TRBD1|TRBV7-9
TGTGCCAGCAGTCGAACCCAGGGGGGGAGTGAAAAACTGTTTTTT
CASSRTQGGSEKLFF
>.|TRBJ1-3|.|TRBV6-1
TGTGCCAGCAGTGAATCAGGCGCTGGAAACACCATATATTTT
CASSESGAGNTIYF
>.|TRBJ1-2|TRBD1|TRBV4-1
TGCGCCAGCAGCCAGGGACAGTCATATGGCTACACCTTC
CASSQGQSYGYTF
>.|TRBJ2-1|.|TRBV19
TGTGCCAGTAGTATAGTCGGCTTCTACAATGAGCAGTTCTTC
CASSIVGFYNEQFF
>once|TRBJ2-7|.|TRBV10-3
TGTGCCATCAGGGGACACCGGGCCTACGAGCAGTACTTC
CAIRGHRAYEQYF
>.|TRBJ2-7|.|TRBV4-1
TGCGCCAGCAGCCAGGAGGGCCTAGCCGAGCAGTACTTC
CASSQEGLAEQYF
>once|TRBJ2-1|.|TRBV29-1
TGCAGCGTTGGAGAACTCAATGAGCAGTTCTTC
CSVGELNEQFF
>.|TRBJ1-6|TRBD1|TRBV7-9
TGTGCCAGCAGCCTGACAGGGGATTATAATTCACCCCTCCACTTT
CASSLTGDYNSPLHF
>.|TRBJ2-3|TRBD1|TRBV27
TGTGCCAGCGGAGACAGGGTGGTTTCAGATACGCAGTATTTT
CASGDRVVSDTQYF
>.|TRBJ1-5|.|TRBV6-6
TGTGCCAGCGGAGGGAGAAGCAATCAGCCCCAGCATTTT
CASGGRSNQPQHF
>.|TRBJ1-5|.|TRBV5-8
TGTGCCAGCAGCTTTCCCACAAATATCAATCAGCCCCAGCATTTT
CASSFPTNINQPQHF
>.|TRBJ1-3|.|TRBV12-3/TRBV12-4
TGTGCCAGCAGTCGTTCTAGGAACACCATATATTTT
CASSRSRNTIYF
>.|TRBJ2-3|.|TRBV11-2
TGTGCCAGCAGCCTAGGCCCGGGAGATACGCAGTATTTT
CASSLGPGDTQYF
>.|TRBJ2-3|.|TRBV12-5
TGTGCTAGTGGCCCTAATTTATCCACAGATACGCAGTATTTT
CASGPNLSTDTQYF
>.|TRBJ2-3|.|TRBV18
TGTGCCAGCTCCCTTGGGGGAAAGGCCGCAGATACGCAGTATTTT
CASSLGGKAADTQYF
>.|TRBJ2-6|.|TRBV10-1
TGCGCCAGCAGTGAGGCAGGGGCTGGGGCCAACGTCCTGACTTTC
CASSEAGAGANVLTF
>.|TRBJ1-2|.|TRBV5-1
TGCGCCAGCAGCTTGGTTCAGAACTATGGCTACACCTTC
CASSLVQNYGYTF
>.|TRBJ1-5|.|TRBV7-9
TGTGCCAGCAGCTTAAGTCCAGTTAATAGCAATCAGCCCCAGCATTTT
CASSLSPVNSNQPQHF
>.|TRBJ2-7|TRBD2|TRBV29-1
TGCAGCGTTGGGACTAGCGGCTACGAGCAGTACTTC
CSVGTSGYEQYF
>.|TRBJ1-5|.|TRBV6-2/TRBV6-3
TGTGCCAGCAGTTACAGGGTATCGGATTTCAATCAGCCCCAGCATTTT
CASSYRVSDFNQPQHF
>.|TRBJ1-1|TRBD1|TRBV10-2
TGCGCCAGCAGTGAGTCGATGGGACAGGGGGCGAGTAACACTGAAGCTTTCTTT
CASSESMGQGASNTEAFF
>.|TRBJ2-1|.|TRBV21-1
TGTGCCATGGGACTAGCGGGAGAGGGGAGCTCCTACAATGAGCAGTTCTTC
CAMGLAGEGSSYNEQFF
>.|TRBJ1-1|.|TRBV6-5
TGTGCCAGCTGGTGGGTGTACATGAACACTGAAGCTTTCTTT
CASWWVYMNTEAFF
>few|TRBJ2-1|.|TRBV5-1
TGCGCCAGCAGCCCGCAGGGTGGCCCCTACAATGAGCAGTTCTTC
CASSPQGGPYNEQFF
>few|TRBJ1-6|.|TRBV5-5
TGTGCCAGCAGCTTTGGGGGGGACGCCGATTCACCCCTCCACTTT
CASSFGGDADSPLHF